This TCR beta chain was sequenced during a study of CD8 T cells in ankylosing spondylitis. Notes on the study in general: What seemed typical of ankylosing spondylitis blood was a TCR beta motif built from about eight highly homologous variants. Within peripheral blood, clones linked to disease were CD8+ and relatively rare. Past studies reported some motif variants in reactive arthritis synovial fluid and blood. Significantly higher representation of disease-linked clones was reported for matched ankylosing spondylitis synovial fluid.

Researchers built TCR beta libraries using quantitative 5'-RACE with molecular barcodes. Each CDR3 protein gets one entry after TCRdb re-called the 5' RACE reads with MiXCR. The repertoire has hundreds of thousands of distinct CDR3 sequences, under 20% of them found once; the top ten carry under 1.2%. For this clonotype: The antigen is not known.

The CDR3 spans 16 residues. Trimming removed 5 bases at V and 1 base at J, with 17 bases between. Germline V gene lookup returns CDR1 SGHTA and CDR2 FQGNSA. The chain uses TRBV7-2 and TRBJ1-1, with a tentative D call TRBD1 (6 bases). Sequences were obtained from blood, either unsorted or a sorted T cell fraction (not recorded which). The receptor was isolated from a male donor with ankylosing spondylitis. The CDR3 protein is CASSPNPGVGNTEAFF. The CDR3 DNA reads TGTGCCAGCAGCCCTAATCCAGGGGTAGGGAACACTGAAGCTTTCTTT.